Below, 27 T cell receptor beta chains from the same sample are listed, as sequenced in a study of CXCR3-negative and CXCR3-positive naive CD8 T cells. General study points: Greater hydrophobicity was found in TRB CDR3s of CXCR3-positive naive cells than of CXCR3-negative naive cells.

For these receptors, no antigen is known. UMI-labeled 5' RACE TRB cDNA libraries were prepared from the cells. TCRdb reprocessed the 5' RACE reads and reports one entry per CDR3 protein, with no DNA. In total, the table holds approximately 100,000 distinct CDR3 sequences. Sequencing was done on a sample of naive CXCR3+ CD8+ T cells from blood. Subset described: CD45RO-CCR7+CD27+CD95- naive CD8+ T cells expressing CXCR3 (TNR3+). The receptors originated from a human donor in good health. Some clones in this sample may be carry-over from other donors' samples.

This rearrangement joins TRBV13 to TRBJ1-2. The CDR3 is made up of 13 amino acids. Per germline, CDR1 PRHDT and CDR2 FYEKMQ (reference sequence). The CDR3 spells CASSSSDGNGYTF.

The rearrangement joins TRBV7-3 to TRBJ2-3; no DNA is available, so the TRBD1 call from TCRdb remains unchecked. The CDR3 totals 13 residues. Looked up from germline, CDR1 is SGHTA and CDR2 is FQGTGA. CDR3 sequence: CASSPGYTDTQYF.

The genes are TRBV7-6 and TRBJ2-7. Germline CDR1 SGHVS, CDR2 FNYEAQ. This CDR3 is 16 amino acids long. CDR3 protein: CASSSNHARESYEQYF.

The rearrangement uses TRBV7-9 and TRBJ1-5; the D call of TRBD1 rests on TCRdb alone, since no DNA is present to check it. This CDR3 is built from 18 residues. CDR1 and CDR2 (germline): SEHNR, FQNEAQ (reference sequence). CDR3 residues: CASSAANTGLGGNQPQHF.

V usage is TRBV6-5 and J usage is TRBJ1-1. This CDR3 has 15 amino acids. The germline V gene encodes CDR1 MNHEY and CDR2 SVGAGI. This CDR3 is CASSYSSLGQTEAFF.

CDR3: CASSLSLALSGQETQYF. The chain employs TRBV28 and TRBJ2-5; TCRdb's D call of TRBD2 is untestable without DNA. The CDR3 contains 17 residues. In germline, CDR1 is MDHEN, CDR2 SYDVKM. Full variable domain (rest looked up from reference TRBV28 and TRBJ2-5): DVKVTQSSRYLVKRTGEKVFLECVQDMDHENMFWYRQDPGLGLRLIYFSYDVKMKEKGDIPEGYSVSREKKERFSLILESASTNQTSMYLCASSLSLALSGQETQYFGPGTRLLVL.

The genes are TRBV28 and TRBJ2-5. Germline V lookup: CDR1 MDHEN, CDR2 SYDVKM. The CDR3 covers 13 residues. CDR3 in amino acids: CASSFSYQETQYF.

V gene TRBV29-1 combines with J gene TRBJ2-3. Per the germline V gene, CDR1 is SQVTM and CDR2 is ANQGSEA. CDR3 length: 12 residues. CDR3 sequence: CSVEGRTDTQYF.

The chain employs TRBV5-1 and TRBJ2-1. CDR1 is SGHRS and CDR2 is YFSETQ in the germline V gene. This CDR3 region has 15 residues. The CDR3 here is CASSLEGGPYNEQFF.

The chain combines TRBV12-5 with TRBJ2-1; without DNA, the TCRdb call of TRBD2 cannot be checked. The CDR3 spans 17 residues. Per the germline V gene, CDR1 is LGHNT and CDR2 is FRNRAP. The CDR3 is CASGPGLAGVSYNEQFF. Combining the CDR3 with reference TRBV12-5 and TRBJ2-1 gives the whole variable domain DARVTQTPRHKVTEMGQEVTMRCQPILGHNTVFWYRQTMMQGLELLAYFRNRAPLDDSGMPKDRFSAEMPDATLATLKIQPSEPRDSAVYFCASGPGLAGVSYNEQFFGPGTRLTVL.

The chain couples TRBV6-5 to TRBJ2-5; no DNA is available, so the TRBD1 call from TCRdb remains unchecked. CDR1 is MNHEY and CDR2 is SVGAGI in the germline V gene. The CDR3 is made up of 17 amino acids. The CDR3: CASSYGIEGIYQETQYF.

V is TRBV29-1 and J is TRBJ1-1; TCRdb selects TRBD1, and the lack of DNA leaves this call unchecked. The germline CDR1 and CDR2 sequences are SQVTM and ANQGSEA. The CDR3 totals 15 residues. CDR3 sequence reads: CSLNPAAGEGTEAFF.

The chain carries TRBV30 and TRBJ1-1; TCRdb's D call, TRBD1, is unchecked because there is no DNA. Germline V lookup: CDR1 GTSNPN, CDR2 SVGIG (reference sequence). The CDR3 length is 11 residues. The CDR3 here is CACRGGTEAFF.

CDR3 amino acids: CASSLRTSDPYEQYF. This chain uses TRBV21-1 with TRBJ2-7; TCRdb selects TRBD2, and the lack of DNA leaves this call unchecked. TRBV21-1 is termed a pseudogene. This CDR3 contains 15 residues.

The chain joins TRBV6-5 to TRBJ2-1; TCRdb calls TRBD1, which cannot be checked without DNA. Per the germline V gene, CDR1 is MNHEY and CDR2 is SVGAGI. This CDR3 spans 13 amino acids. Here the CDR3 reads CASSPRAFDEQFF.

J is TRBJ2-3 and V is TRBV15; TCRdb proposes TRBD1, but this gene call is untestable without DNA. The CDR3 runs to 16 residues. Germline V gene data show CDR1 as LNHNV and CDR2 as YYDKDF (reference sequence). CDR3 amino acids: CATSRGDRGSTDTQYF.

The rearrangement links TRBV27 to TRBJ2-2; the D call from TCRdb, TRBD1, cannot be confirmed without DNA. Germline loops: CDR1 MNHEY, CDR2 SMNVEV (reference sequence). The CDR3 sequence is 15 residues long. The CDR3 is CASSWDGANTGELFF.

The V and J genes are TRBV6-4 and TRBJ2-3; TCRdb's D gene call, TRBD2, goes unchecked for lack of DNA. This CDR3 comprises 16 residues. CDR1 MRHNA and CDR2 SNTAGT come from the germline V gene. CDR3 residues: CASSDLAGGDTDTQYF.

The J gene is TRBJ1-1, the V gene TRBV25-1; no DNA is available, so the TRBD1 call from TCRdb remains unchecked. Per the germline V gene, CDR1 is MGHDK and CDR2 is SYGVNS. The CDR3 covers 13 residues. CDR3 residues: CASRTGGSPEAFF.

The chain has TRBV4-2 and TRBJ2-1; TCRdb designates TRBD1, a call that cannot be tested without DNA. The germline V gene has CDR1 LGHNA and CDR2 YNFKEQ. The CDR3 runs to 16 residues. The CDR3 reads CASSQVWTGSNNEQFF.

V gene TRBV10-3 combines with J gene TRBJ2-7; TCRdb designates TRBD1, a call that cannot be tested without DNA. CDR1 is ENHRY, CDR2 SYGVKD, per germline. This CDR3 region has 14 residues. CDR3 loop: CAISDPGQPPEQYF.

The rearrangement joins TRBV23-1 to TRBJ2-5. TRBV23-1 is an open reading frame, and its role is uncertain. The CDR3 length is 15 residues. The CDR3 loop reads CASSQSGRDQETQYF.

CDR3: CASSWALRTDTQYF. The V and J genes are TRBV7-2 and TRBJ2-3; checking the TCRdb D call of TRBD2 is not possible without DNA. Germline values: CDR1 SGHTA, CDR2 FQGNSA. The CDR3 is 14 residues long.

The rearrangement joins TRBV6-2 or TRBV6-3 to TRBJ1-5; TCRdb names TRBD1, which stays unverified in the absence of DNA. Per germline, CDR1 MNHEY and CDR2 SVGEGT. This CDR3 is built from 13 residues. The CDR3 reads CASRGQGVQPQHF.

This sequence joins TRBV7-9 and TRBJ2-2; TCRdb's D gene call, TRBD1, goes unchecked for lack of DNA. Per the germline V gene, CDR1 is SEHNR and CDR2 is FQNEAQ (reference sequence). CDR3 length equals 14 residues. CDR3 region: CASSLGQGPEELFF. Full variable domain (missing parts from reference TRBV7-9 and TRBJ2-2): DTGVSQNPRHKITKRGQNVTFRCDPISEHNRLYWYRQTLGQGPEFLTYFQNEAQLEKSRLLSDRFSAERPKGSFSTLEIQRTEQGDSAMYLCASSLGQGPEELFFGEGSRLTVL.

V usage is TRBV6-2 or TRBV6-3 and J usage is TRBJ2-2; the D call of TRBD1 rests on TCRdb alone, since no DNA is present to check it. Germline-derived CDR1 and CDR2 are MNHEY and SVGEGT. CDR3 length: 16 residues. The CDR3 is CASSHPRTGRDGELFF.

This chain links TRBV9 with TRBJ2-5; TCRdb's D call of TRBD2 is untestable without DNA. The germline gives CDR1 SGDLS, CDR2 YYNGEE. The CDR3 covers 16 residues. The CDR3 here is CASRGGAGGPEETQYF.